A selection of T cell receptor beta chains follows, all from one sample in a study of a mutant IDH1 vaccine in newly diagnosed glioma. Method: immunoSEQ multiplex PCR; TCRdb's copy keeps in-frame clones and lacks some. The table lists under 70,000 clones, over 75% of them singletons. No antigen has been identified for these receptors. Material: PBMCs, obtained from a glioma patient whose treatment included an IDH1 peptide vaccine. These receptors were taken from a man aged 18 to 30 with glioma. The CDR3 runs from the conserved cysteine through the conserved F or W. The D gene is left open where the match is weak. Size is omitted from some rows. Given values are once, few, many or a class for expanded clones.

V	J	size	D	DNA	CDR3
TRBV11-2	TRBJ2-7	.	.	TGTGCCAGCAGCCGTCGCACTAGCAGTTACGAGCAGTACTTC	CASSRRTSSYEQYF
TRBV19	TRBJ1-1	.	.	TGTGCCAGTAGTATATCAATGAACACTGAAGCTTTCTTT	CASSISMNTEAFF
TRBV30	TRBJ2-7	.	TRBD1	TGTGCCTGGAGTGTACAAGGGGGCCAGGACTACGAGCAGTACTTC	CAWSVQGGQDYEQYF
TRBV4-1	TRBJ1-5	once	.	TGCGCCAGCAGCCCGTCCACCTTGCATAGCAATCAGCCCCAGCATTTT	CASSPSTLHSNQPQHF
TRBV7-2	TRBJ2-6	.	.	TGTGCCAGCAGCTTAGCGGGCAGGGTGACGGCCAACGTCCTGACTTTC	CASSLAGRVTANVLTF
TRBV19	TRBJ1-1	.	TRBD1	TGTGCCAGTAGTATGGGCAGGGGGCTCACTGAAGCTTTCTTT	CASSMGRGLTEAFF
TRBV18	TRBJ2-7	.	.	TGTGCCAGCTCCCCGGCTATCACCTACGAGCAGTACTTC	CASSPAITYEQYF
TRBV2	TRBJ2-2	.	TRBD2	TGTGCCAGCAACGGACTAGCGGGGGGGGACACCGGGGAGCTGTTTTTT	CASNGLAGGDTGELFF
TRBV29-1	TRBJ2-6	.	.	TGCAGCGTTGAGGGGCCCCGCGGACAGCCCCTCTCGAATGGGGCCAACGTCCTGACTTTC	CSVEGPRGQPLSNGANVLTF
TRBV28	TRBJ1-3	.	.	TGTGCCAGCAGGATCCGTAAGGGGACTAGCTCTGGAAACACCATATATTTT	CASRIRKGTSSGNTIYF
TRBV7-9	TRBJ1-1	.	.	TGTGCCAGCAGCTTAGCGCGGCAGGCTACAGCTTTCTTT	CASSLARQATAFF
TRBV5-1	TRBJ2-7	.	.	TGCGCCAGCTATTCTTCAACCCTCGCCGAGCAGTACTTC	CASYSSTLAEQYF
TRBV6-1	TRBJ2-5	.	TRBD1	TGTGCCAGCAGTGACCCGACAGGGAGCCAAGAGACCCAGTACTTC	CASSDPTGSQETQYF
TRBV25-1	TRBJ2-6	.	.	TGTGCCAGCAGTATTAGTGGGGCCAACGTCCTGACTTTC	CASSISGANVLTF
TRBV10-3	TRBJ1-1	few	TRBD1	TGTGCCATTCACACCACAGGGGCGGACACTGAAGCTTTCTTT	CAIHTTGADTEAFF
TRBV28	TRBJ2-7	.	.	TGTGCCAGCACGGCAGGGTGGTACGAGCAGTACTTC	CASTAGWYEQYF
TRBV9	TRBJ2-6	.	.	TGTGCCAGCAGCTTTGCTCAGGGGTCTGGGGCCAACGTCCTGACTTTC	CASSFAQGSGANVLTF
TRBV19	TRBJ1-5	.	.	TGTGCCAGTAGTATTTGGGGGGGCAATCAGCCCCAGCATTTT	CASSIWGGNQPQHF
TRBV30	TRBJ1-2	.	.	TGTGCCTGGAGTGGGGAAACCTTCAGGATCCGGAGCGGCTACACCTTC	CAWSGETFRIRSGYTF
TRBV4-1	TRBJ2-3	.	TRBD1	TGCGCCAGCAGCCAAGGGACAGGGGGCGTTACAGATACGCAGTATTTT	CASSQGTGGVTDTQYF
TRBV10-3	TRBJ2-7	.	.	TGTGCCATCACCGGGGACATCTCCTACGAGCAGTACTTC	CAITGDISYEQYF
TRBV11-2	TRBJ1-1	.	.	TGTGCCAGCAGCTTAGATCTGGGCGAGGTCGTGAGAGAAGCTTTCTTT	CASSLDLGEVVREAFF
TRBV30	TRBJ1-1	few	.	TGTGCCTGGAGTGTGAGCGAGAACACTGAAGCTTTCTTT	CAWSVSENTEAFF
TRBV2	TRBJ1-2	.	.	TGTGCCAGCCACATTGGGCACGGATTCTATGGCTACACCTTC	CASHIGHGFYGYTF
TRBV2	TRBJ2-7	.	.	TGTGCCAGCAGTAGGGAACAGTTCTCCTACGAGCAGTACTTC	CASSREQFSYEQYF
TRBV5-8	TRBJ2-7	.	.	TGTGCCAGCAGCTTTAGTGTTGGTGGGTCCTACGAGCAGTACTTC	CASSFSVGGSYEQYF
TRBV25-1	TRBJ1-5	.	.	TGTGCCAGCAGTGGGGGGGACGGACTCGGCAATCAGCCCCAGCATTTT	CASSGGDGLGNQPQHF
TRBV23-1	TRBJ1-1	.	.	TGCGCCAGCAGTCATTCCAGGAACACTGAAGCTTTCTTT	CASSHSRNTEAFF
TRBV27	TRBJ1-1	.	.	TGTGCCAGCAGTTTAATCCGGGAGTCCGAAGCTTTCTTT	CASSLIRESEAFF
TRBV4-2	TRBJ1-5	.	.	TGTGCCAGCAGCCACGCCGGGGGGGGCCCTCCGGATCAGCCCCAGCATTTT	CASSHAGGGPPDQPQHF
TRBV6-6	TRBJ2-5	.	TRBD2	TGTGCCAGCAGTAGCGGGAGGGCCCTGGAGACCCAGTACTTC	CASSSGRALETQYF
TRBV11-2	TRBJ1-2	once	.	TGTGCCAGCTCGGTATGGGGAGGGGGTAAACAGGGCTACACCTTC	CASSVWGGGKQGYTF
TRBV10-3	TRBJ1-3	.	TRBD1	TGTGCCGTCGGGGACAGGAGCTCTGGAAACACCATATATTTT	CAVGDRSSGNTIYF
TRBV5-6	TRBJ1-6	.	.	TGTGCCAGCAGCGGGAGGGGGTACAGCTCCTATAATTCACCCCTCCACTTT	CASSGRGYSSYNSPLHF
TRBV19	TRBJ1-5	few	.	TGTGCCAGTAGTAAGGACAGAAATCAGCCCCAGCATTTT	CASSKDRNQPQHF
TRBV6-5	TRBJ1-2	.	TRBD1	TGTGCTAGCAGAAAAGACAGGGACCATGGCTACACCTTC	CASRKDRDHGYTF
TRBV7-7	TRBJ2-5	.	TRBD2	TGTGCTAGCAGCTTAGCGGGGTTGGGAGAGACCCAGTACTTC	CASSLAGLGETQYF
TRBV11-3	TRBJ2-7	.	.	TGTGCCAGCCCCGGGGAGCAGTACTTC	CASPGEQYF
TRBV18	TRBJ1-6	.	.	TGTGCCAGCTCACCACAGGATCCCTCCTATAATTCACCCCTCCACTTT	CASSPQDPSYNSPLHF
TRBV6-6	TRBJ2-7	.	.	TGTGCCAGCACCCAGGTGACGGTAGGCTCCTACGAGCAGTACTTC	CASTQVTVGSYEQYF
TRBV7-6	TRBJ2-3	.	TRBD1	TGTGCCAGCAGCTCTGGACAGGGCACAGATACGCAGTATTTT	CASSSGQGTDTQYF